This TCR beta chain was captured in a study of blood T cell repertoires in COVID-19. About the research overall: Sample material is recorded as cDNA or gDNA derived from T cells, B-cell-depleted T cells, or PBMCs.

TCRdb keeps only in-frame clones here, not all; method: immunoSEQ multiplex PCR. The data hold under 450,000 clones, with approximately 86% observed a single time. The CDR3 totals 15 residues. With 4 bases removed from V and 2 bases from J, the gap between germline ends came to 12 bases. CDR1 is KGHDR and CDR2 is SFDVKD in the germline V gene. This chain connects TRBV24-1 to TRBJ2-3; D remains unclear. This clonotype was sampled from a woman aged 55-70 years with COVID-19, enrolled during active disease. Source material: peripheral blood. The CDR3 reads CATSDRDGVTDTQYF. DNA of the CDR3: TGTGCCACCAGTGACCGTGACGGAGTCACAGATACGCAGTATTTT.